This T cell receptor beta chain was retrieved from a study of blood T cells in healthy people across ages. Germline V CDR1 and CDR2: DFQATT, SNEGSKA (reference sequence). The J segment lost 5 bases and the V segment lost 3 bases, leaving 4 bases of the junction unmatched. The CDR3 is 14 amino acids. Alongside a J-beta primer mix, a sample-barcoded 5' primer served in a second PCR lasting about 7 to 12 cycles. TCRdb re-analysed the 5' RACE reads in MiXCR, keeping a single row per CDR3 protein. The sample records over a million distinct CDR3 sequences, 35% to 50% being singletons. This clonotype has just a few counts.

The sequence derives from an older woman in good health. Material for sequencing was blood. V usage is TRBV20-1 and J usage is TRBJ1-5, with 10 bases matching TRBD1. The CDR3 nucleotides are TGCAGTGCTAGGGGACAGGGGAGGGATCAGCCCCAGCATTTT. Translating gives CSARGQGRDQPQHF.